The 2 T cell receptor beta chains below were found in one sample sequenced in a study of CD8+ T cells in alopecia areata. Following extraction, RNA underwent reverse transcription to cDNA, which served as the sequencing template. Method: immunoSEQ multiplex PCR; TCRdb's copy keeps in-frame clones and lacks some. The repertoire holds fewer than 150,000 clones, about 60% seen once, with roughly 2.8% in the top ten. The sequenced material came from CD4+ T cells sorted from blood. The receptors come from a human donor in good health.

This clone was recorded a few times. This same CDR3 is encoded by further DNA sequences in the sample. The chain combines TRBV29-1 with TRBJ1-1, with D uncertain. V gave up 6 bases and J gave up 0 bases, with 8 bases separating them. The CDR3 consists of 12 residues. From germline, CDR1 is SQVTM and CDR2 ANQGSEA. The chain's CDR3 is CSVGQLNTEAFF. Written as DNA, the CDR3 is TGCAGCGTAGGTCAGCTGAACACTGAAGCTTTCTTT.

V gene TRBV7-8 combines with J gene TRBJ1-2; D unclear. The CDR3 totals 17 residues. Per germline, CDR1 SGHVS and CDR2 FQNEAQ. Trimming removed 2 bases at V and 4 bases at J, with 20 bases between. The CDR3 spells CASSLTRTREGFYGYTF. For the CDR3, the DNA is TGTGCCAGCAGCTTAACAAGGACTCGAGAGGGCTTCTATGGCTACACCTTC.